Each of the 2 T cell receptor beta chains below was sequenced from the same sample in a study of blood T cells in healthy people across ages. Combining a sample-barcoded 5' primer with a J-beta primer mix, a second PCR ran for roughly 7 to 12 cycles. TCRdb passed the 5' RACE reads through MiXCR, listing each CDR3 protein once. The sample lists hundreds of thousands of distinct CDR3 sequences, 29% occurring once. The sequencing sample was made of blood. Receptor source: a woman aged 80 or older in good health.

V gene TRBV5-1 combines with J gene TRBJ2-1, with 8 bases lining up with TRBD1. This CDR3 region has 13 residues. CDR1 is SGHRS and CDR2 is YFSETQ in the germline V gene. J was trimmed by 9 bases and V by 4 bases; bases with no gene match: 6. CDR3 sequence: CASSPKQGGEQFF. For the CDR3, the DNA is TGCGCCAGCAGCCCGAAACAGGGGGGTGAGCAGTTCTTC. The full variable domain, completed using reference TRBV5-1 and TRBJ2-1, is KAGVTQTPRYLIKTRGQQVTLSCSPISGHRSVSWYQQTPGQGLQFLFEYFSETQRNKGNFPGRFSGRQFSNSRSEMNVSTLELGDSALYLCASSPKQGGEQFFGPGTRLTVL.

The count of this clonotype is one. The rearrangement uses TRBV5-5 and TRBJ1-2; no reliable D call. This CDR3 region has 12 residues. In germline, CDR1 is SGHKS, CDR2 YYEKEE (reference sequence). V shed 3 bases and J shed 5 bases, with 8 bases lying between them. In nucleotides, the CDR3 is TGTGCCAGCAGCTGGGTGGGGTATGGCTACACCTTC. Its protein product is CASSWVGYGYTF.